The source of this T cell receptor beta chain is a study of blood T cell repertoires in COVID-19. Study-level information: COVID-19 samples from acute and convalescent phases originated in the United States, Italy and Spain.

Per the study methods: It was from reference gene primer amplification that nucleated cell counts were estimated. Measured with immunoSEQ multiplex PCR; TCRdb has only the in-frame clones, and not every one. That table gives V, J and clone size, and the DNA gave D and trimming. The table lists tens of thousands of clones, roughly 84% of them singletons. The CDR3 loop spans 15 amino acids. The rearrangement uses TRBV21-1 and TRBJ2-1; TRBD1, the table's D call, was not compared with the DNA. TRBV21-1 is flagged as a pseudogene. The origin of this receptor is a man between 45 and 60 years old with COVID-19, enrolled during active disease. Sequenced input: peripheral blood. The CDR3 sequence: CASSKHKGESNEQFF. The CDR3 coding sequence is TGTGCCAGCAGCAAACACAAGGGGGAGTCCAATGAGCAGTTCTTC.